The 21 T cell receptor beta chains listed next were all sequenced from one sample in a study of cytomegalovirus exposure and HLA in healthy donors. 60 Vbeta and 13 Jbeta primers were used in PCR. TCRdb's table, derived via immunoSEQ multiplex PCR, lists solely in-frame clones and lacks some. There are about 220,000 clones in the sample; over 60% occur only once, and less than 2% lies in the top ten. The specimen sequenced was PBMCs. The receptor set was obtained from a male donor in good health and CMV-seronegative.

CDR3 nucleotides: TGTGCCAGCAGCTTACCCCTGGGACTCCCTCATGGGGAGACCCAGTACTTC. Amino acid sequence: CASSLPLGLPHGETQYF. The rearrangement uses TRBV7-2 and TRBJ2-5, with a weak D call TRBD2 (6 bases). Germline CDR1 and CDR2: SGHTA and FQGNSA. The ends were cut back, 2 bases at V and 5 bases at J, with 21 bases in the middle. The CDR3 is 17 residues long.

This chain links TRBV20-1 with TRBJ2-1, with D unresolved. The CDR3 spans 11 residues. Per germline, CDR1 DFQATT and CDR2 SNEGSKA (reference sequence). Trimming took off 5 bases at V and 8 bases at J, with 10 bases between the two ends. The CDR3 loop is CSAPIADEQFF. The CDR3 DNA reads TGCAGTGCTCCCATAGCAGATGAGCAGTTCTTC.

The rearrangement links TRBV28 to TRBJ2-7, with 14 bases lining up with TRBD2. With 7 bases clipped from V and 4 bases from J, the junction kept 3 bases outside the gene matches. The germline V gene encodes CDR1 MDHEN and CDR2 SYDVKM. There are 14 residues in the CDR3. The DNA of the CDR3 is TGTGCCAGCACTCGGACTAGCGGGGGGTACGAGCAGTACTTC. Protein product: CASTRTSGGYEQYF.

This chain connects TRBV21-1 to TRBJ1-2; the table's TRBD1 call for D was not verified on the DNA. TRBV21-1 is listed as a pseudogene. The CDR3 is 16 residues long. The CDR3 sequence: CASRTTRDRVFYGYTF. The CDR3 DNA sequence: TGTGCCAGCAGAACAACTAGGGACAGGGTCTTCTATGGCTACACCTTC.

The J gene is TRBJ2-3, the V gene TRBV15, with TRBD1 as a possible D gene (7 bases). The CDR3 contains 16 residues. The germline V and J ends were trimmed by 0 bases and 3 bases, with 13 bases remaining between them. In germline, CDR1 is LNHNV, CDR2 YYDKDF (reference sequence). In DNA form, the CDR3 reads TGTGCCACCAGCAGAGACCCCCAGGGGGGAACAGATACGCAGTATTTT. Translated, it gives CATSRDPQGGTDTQYF. Drawing the rest from reference TRBV15 and TRBJ2-3, the complete variable domain is DAMVIQNPRYQVTQFGKPVTLSCSQTLNHNVMYWYQQKSSQAPKLLFHYYDKDFNNEADTPDNFQSRRPNTSFCFLDIRSPGLGDTAMYLCATSRDPQGGTDTQYFGPGTRLTVL.

This clone showed up just a few times. The chain uses TRBV6-5 and TRBJ1-2; maybe TRBD1 (5 bases). Germline V CDR1 and CDR2: MNHEY, SVGAGI. The CDR3 contains 15 residues. V lost 5 bases and J lost 0, with 13 bases in between. Here the CDR3 reads CASSRRQTSNYGYTF. The DNA for the CDR3 is TGTGCCAGCAGTCGTCGACAGACATCTAACTATGGCTACACCTTC.

This clone turned up a few times. This sequence joins TRBV2 and TRBJ2-7; D perhaps matches TRBD1 (6 bases). This CDR3 comprises 15 residues. CDR1 and CDR2 from the germline V gene are SNHLY and FYNNEI. The V gene lost 3 bases and the J gene lost 0 bases, with 12 bases spanning the gap. CDR3 bases: TGTGCCAGCAGTGACTTGGACAGTTTCTCCTACGAGCAGTACTTC. The encoded protein is CASSDLDSFSYEQYF.

This chain links TRBV28 with TRBJ1-2, with D hard to call. Germline CDR1 MDHEN, CDR2 SYDVKM. The CDR3 is 15 amino acids. V lost 6 bases to trimming and J lost 2 bases, with 16 bases between them. CDR3 sequence (DNA): TGTGCCAGCAGCCCCAAGCGCGGGGTAAACTATGGCTACACCTTC. Protein product: CASSPKRGVNYGYTF.

V is TRBV27 and J is TRBJ2-3; TRBD2 is a possible D gene (6 bases). The CDR3 runs 15 residues. The germline CDR1 and CDR2 sequences are MNHEY and SMNVEV (reference sequence). The V end was cut by 5 bases, the J end by 5 bases, with 17 bases between. CDR3 in amino acids: CASSLSWRGEDTQYF. CDR3 in DNA: TGTGCCAGCAGTCTTAGTTGGCGCGGGGAAGATACGCAGTATTTT.

This chain connects TRBV7-9 to TRBJ1-3; a weak D match, TRBD1 (6 bases). CDR1 is SEHNR, CDR2 FQNEAQ, per germline (reference sequence). Trimming cost V 6 bases and J 2 bases, with 14 bases left between them. This CDR3 is built from 15 residues. CDR3 bases: TGTGCCAGCAGACAGGGTTTAGGCACTGGAAACACCATATATTTT. Translating it yields CASRQGLGTGNTIYF.

The V gene is TRBV10-3, the J gene TRBJ2-7; D might be TRBD1 (6 bases). Per germline, CDR1 ENHRY and CDR2 SYGVKD. Trimming removed 3 bases from V and 4 bases from J, with 16 bases in between. This CDR3 is 15 amino acids long. The CDR3 region has the DNA TGTGCCATCAGTGACCATTCGACAGGAGATTACGAGCAGTACTTC. Protein sequence: CAISDHSTGDYEQYF.

The chain has TRBV4-2 and TRBJ2-3; 13 bases agree with TRBD2. This CDR3 has 16 residues. The germline gives CDR1 LGHNA, CDR2 YNFKEQ. The V gene end was trimmed by 2 bases and the J gene end by 8 bases; junction bases not matched to a gene: 7. The CDR3 loop reads CASSQSGTSGKGTQYF. The CDR3 nucleotides read TGTGCCAGCAGCCAATCCGGGACTAGCGGGAAAGGTACGCAGTATTTT.

This chain links TRBV18 with TRBJ1-2; perhaps TRBD1 as D (5 bases). The CDR3 is 14 residues long. V was cut by 4 bases and J by 6 bases, with 15 bases left in between. Germline V gene sequence: CDR1 KGHSH, CDR2 LQKENI. The CDR3 here is CASSRPPTDHGYTF. DNA of the CDR3: TGTGCCAGCTCACGTCCCCCGACAGATCATGGCTACACCTTC. Full variable domain (rest looked up from reference TRBV18 and TRBJ1-2): NAGVMQNPRHLVRRRGQEARLRCSPMKGHSHVYWYRQLPEEGLKFMVYLQKENIIDESGMPKERFSAEFPKEGPSILRIQQVVRGDSAAYFCASSRPPTDHGYTFGSGTRLTVV.

The rearrangement uses TRBV6-1 and TRBJ1-1, with a weak D call TRBD1 (6 bases). This CDR3 is built from 13 residues. V dropped 6 bases and J dropped 5 bases, with 13 bases sitting between them. CDR1 MNHNS and CDR2 SASEGT come from the germline V gene. DNA for the CDR3: TGTGCCAGCAGGGACAGACTTTATACTGAAGCTTTCTTT. The encoded protein is CASRDRLYTEAFF.

The CDR3 protein is CASSIGTSEQYF. CDR3 bases: TGTGCCAGCAGCATCGGGACTAGCGAGCAGTACTTC. This chain links TRBV9 with TRBJ2-7, with TRBD2 matching over 8 bases. This CDR3 region has 12 residues. After removal of 4 bases from V and 6 bases from J, the junction contained 3 bases not matched to a gene. The V gene's germline CDR1 is SGDLS and CDR2 YYNGEE. Full variable domain (remainder filled in from reference TRBV9 and TRBJ2-7): DSGVTQTPKHLITATGQRVTLRCSPRSGDLSVYWYQQSLDQGLQFLIQYYNGEERAKGNILERFSAQQFPDLHSELNLSSLELGDSALYFCASSIGTSEQYFGPGTRLTVT.

This chain uses TRBV28 with TRBJ2-6; 9 bases match TRBD1. Germline CDR1 MDHEN, CDR2 SYDVKM. The V and J ends lost 0 bases and 4 bases, in that order; junction bases with no gene match: 4. The CDR3 loop spans 17 amino acids. As DNA, the CDR3 is TGTGCCAGCAGTTTATGGGACAGGGGATCAGGGGCCAACGTCCTGACTTTC. Translating gives CASSLWDRGSGANVLTF. The full variable domain, rest sourced from reference TRBV28 and TRBJ2-6, is DVKVTQSSRYLVKRTGEKVFLECVQDMDHENMFWYRQDPGLGLRLIYFSYDVKMKEKGDIPEGYSVSREKKERFSLILESASTNQTSMYLCASSLWDRGSGANVLTFGAGSRLTVL.

This sequence joins TRBV5-4 and TRBJ2-7, with 11 bases fitting TRBD2. The V gene end was trimmed by 4 bases and the J gene end by 2 bases; junction bases not matched to a gene: 2. The CDR3 consists of 14 residues. Germline V lookup: CDR1 SGHNT, CDR2 YYREEE (reference sequence). CDR3 loop: CASSVAGGTYEQYF. As DNA, the CDR3 is TGTGCCAGCAGCGTAGCGGGGGGGACCTACGAGCAGTACTTC. The full variable domain, with the rest looked up from reference TRBV5-4 and TRBJ2-7, is ETGVTQSPTHLIKTRGQQVTLRCSSQSGHNTVSWYQQALGQGPQFIFQYYREEENGRGNFPPRFSGLQFPNYSSELNVNALELDDSALYLCASSVAGGTYEQYFGPGTRLTVT.

This chain connects TRBV19 to TRBJ2-7; 9 bases match TRBD2. Germline V gene sequence: CDR1 LNHDA, CDR2 SQIVND (reference sequence). The J segment lost 3 bases and the V segment lost 2 bases, leaving 8 bases of the junction unmatched. The CDR3 is made up of 16 amino acids. CDR3 amino acids: CASSIRASGRNYEQYF. CDR3 in DNA: TGTGCCAGTAGTATAAGAGCCAGCGGGAGGAACTACGAGCAGTACTTC.

The chain employs TRBV5-1 and TRBJ2-6, with D possibly matching TRBD1 (5 bases). V lost 0 bases to trimming and J lost 2 bases, with 9 bases between them. CDR1 and CDR2 from the germline V gene are SGHRS and YFSETQ. The CDR3 contains 16 residues. The CDR3 loop reads CASSLGQGAGANVLTF. CDR3 DNA: TGCGCCAGCAGCTTGGGCCAGGGCGCTGGGGCCAACGTCCTGACTTTC. The full variable domain, in which reference TRBV5-1 and TRBJ2-6 provide the parts outside the CDR3, is KAGVTQTPRYLIKTRGQQVTLSCSPISGHRSVSWYQQTPGQGLQFLFEYFSETQRNKGNFPGRFSGRQFSNSRSEMNVSTLELGDSALYLCASSLGQGAGANVLTFGAGSRLTVL.

The chain is built from TRBV28 and TRBJ1-4; 8 bases are a match to TRBD1. Germline assignment: CDR1 MDHEN and CDR2 SYDVKM. Trimming took 6 bases from V and 8 from J; bases not matched to a gene: 17. This CDR3 has 17 amino acids. CDR3 sequence: CASSHHKTGDRKEKLFF. CDR3 bases: TGTGCCAGCAGCCACCATAAAACAGGGGACAGGAAGGAAAAACTGTTTTTT. Supplemented by reference TRBV28 and TRBJ1-4, the full variable domain reads DVKVTQSSRYLVKRTGEKVFLECVQDMDHENMFWYRQDPGLGLRLIYFSYDVKMKEKGDIPEGYSVSREKKERFSLILESASTNQTSMYLCASSHHKTGDRKEKLFFGSGTQLSVL.

This clone was observed once. The chain employs TRBV29-1 and TRBJ1-3, with 8 bases lining up with TRBD1. V lost 6 bases, J lost 4 bases, and 5 bases stayed unmatched. This CDR3 is 13 amino acids long. Germline V lookup: CDR1 SQVTM, CDR2 ANQGSEA. This CDR3 reads CSVRTGSGNTIYF. In DNA, the CDR3 is TGCAGCGTCCGGACAGGGTCCGGAAACACCATATATTTT. Full variable domain (missing parts from reference TRBV29-1 and TRBJ1-3): SAVISQKPSRDICQRGTSLTIQCQVDSQVTMMFWYRQQPGQSLTLIATANQGSEATYESGFVIDKFPISRPNLTFSTLTVSNMSPEDSSIYLCSVRTGSGNTIYFGEGSWLTVV.